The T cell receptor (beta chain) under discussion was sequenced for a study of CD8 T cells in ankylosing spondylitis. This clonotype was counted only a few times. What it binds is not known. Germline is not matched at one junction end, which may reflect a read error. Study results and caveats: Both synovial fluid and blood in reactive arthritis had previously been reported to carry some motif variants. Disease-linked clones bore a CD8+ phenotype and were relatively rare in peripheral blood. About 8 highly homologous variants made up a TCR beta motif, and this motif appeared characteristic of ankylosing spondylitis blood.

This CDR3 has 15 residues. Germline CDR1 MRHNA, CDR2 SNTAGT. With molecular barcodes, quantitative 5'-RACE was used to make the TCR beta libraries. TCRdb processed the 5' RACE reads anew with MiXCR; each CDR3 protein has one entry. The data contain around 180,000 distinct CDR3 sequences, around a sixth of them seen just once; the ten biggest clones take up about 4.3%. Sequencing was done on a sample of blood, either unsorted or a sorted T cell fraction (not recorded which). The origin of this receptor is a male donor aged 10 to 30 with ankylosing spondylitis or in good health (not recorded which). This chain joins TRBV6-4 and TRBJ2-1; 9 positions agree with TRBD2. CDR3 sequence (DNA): TGTGCCAGCAGTGACTCTGGGACTAGCTACCATGAGCAGTTCTTC. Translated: CASSDSGTSYHEQFF.